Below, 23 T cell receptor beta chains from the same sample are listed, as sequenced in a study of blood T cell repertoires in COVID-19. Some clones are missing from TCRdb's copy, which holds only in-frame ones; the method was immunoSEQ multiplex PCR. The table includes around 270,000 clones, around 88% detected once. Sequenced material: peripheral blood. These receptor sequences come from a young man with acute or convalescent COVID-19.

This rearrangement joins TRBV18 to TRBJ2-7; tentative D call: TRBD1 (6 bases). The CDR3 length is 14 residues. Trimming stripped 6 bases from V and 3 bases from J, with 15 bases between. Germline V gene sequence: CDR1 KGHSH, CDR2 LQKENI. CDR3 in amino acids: CASSPGASSYEQYF. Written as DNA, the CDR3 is TGTGCCAGCTCCCCAGGGGCGTCTAGCTACGAGCAGTACTTC.

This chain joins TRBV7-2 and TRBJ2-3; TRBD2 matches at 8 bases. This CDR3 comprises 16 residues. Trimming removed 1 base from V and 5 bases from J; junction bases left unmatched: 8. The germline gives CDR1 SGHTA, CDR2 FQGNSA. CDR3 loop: CASSLDWREALDTQYF. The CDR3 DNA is TGTGCCAGCAGCTTAGATTGGCGGGAGGCCCTAGATACGCAGTATTTT.

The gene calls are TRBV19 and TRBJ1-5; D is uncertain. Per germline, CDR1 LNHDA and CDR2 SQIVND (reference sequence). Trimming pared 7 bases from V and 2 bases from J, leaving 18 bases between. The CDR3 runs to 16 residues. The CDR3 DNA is TGTGCCAGTACCCGATGGGAGGGTTCGGGCAATCAGCCCCAGCATTTT. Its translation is CASTRWEGSGNQPQHF.

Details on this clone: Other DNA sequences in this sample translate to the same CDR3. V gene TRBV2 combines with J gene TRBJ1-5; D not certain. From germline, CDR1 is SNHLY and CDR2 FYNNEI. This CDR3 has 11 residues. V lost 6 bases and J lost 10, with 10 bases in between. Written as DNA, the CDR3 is TGTGCCAGCAGGGGCTCAGGTCCCCAGCATTTT. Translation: CASRGSGPQHF.

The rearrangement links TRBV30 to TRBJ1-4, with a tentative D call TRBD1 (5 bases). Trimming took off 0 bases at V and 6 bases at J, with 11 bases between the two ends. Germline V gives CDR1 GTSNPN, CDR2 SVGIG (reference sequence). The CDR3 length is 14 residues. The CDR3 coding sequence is TGTGCCTGGAGTGTACGGGGGTCGGATGAAAAACTGTTTTTT. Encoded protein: CAWSVRGSDEKLFF.

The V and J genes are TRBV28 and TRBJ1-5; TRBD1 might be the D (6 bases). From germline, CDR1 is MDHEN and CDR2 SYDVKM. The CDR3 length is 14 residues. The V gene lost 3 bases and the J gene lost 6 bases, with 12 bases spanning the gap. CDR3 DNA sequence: TGTGCCAGCAGTTTCGGCAGGGGCGTTCAGCCCCAGCATTTT. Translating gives CASSFGRGVQPQHF.

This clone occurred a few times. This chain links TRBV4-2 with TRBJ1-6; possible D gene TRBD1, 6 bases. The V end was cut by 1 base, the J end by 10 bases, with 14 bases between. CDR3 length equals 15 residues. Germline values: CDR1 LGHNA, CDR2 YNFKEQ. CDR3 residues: CASSQGPQGYSPLHF. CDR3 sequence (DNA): TGTGCCAGCAGCCAAGGGCCACAGGGTTACTCACCCCTCCACTTT.

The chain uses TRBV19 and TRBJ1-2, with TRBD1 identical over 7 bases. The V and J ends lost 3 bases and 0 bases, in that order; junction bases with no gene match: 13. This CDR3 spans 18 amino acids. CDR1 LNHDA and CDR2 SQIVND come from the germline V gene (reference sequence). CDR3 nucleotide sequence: TGTGCCAGTAGTATGGTTGGGGGGACAGAACGCACTAACTATGGCTACACCTTC. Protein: CASSMVGGTERTNYGYTF.

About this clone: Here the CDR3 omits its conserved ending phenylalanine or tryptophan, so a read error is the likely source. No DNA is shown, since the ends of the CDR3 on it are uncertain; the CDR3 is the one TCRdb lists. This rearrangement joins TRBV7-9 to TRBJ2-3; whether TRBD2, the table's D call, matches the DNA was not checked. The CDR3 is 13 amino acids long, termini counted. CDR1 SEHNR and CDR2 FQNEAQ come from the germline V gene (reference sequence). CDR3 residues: CASSLKGLAPTVE.

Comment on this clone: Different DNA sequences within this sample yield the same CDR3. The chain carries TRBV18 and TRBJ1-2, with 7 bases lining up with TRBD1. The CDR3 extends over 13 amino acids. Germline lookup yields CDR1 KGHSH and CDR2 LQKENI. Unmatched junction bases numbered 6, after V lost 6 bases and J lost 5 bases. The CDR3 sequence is CASSPDRDYGYTF. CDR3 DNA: TGTGCCAGCTCTCCTGACAGGGATTATGGCTACACCTTC.

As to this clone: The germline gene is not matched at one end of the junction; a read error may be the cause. Here the CDR3 DNA reads TGTGCCAGCAGTCCTAAACCAGGGACCGGGACAGATTTT. Translation: CASSPKPGTGTDF. The V call is TRBV27, the J call TRBJ1-1; 7 positions agree with TRBD1. Germline CDR1 and CDR2: MNHEY and SMNVEV (reference sequence). This CDR3 contains 13 residues.

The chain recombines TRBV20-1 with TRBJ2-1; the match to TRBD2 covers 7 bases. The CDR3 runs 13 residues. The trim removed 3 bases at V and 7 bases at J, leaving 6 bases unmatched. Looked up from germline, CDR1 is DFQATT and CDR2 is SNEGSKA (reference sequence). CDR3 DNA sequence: TGCAGTGCTAGTCTAGCGGTTGGGAATGAGCAGTTCTTC. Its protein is CSASLAVGNEQFF.

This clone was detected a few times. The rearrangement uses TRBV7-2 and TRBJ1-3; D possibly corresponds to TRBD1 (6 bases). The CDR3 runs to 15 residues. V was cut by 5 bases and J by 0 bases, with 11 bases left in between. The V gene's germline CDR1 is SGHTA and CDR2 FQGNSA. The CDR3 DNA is TGTGCCAGCAGCCTCGGACAGTCCTCTGGAAACACCATATATTTT. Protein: CASSLGQSSGNTIYF.

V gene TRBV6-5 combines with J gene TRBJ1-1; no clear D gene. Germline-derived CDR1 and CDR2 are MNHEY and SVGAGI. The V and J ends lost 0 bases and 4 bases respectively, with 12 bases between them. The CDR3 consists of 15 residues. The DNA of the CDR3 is TGTGCCAGCAGTTACTCCCTTCAGTCTAGCACTGAAGCTTTCTTT. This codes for CASSYSLQSSTEAFF.

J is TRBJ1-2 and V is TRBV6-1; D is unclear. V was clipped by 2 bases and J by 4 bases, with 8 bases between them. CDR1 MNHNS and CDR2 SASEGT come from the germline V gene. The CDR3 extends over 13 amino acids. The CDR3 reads CASSERRPYGYTF. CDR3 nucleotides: TGTGCCAGCAGTGAAAGGAGACCCTATGGCTACACCTTC.

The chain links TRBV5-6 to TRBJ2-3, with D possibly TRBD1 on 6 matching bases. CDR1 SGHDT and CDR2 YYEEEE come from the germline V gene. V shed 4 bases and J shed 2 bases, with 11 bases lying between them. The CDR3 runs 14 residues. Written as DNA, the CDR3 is TGTGCCAGCAGCCCTTGGACAGCCACAGATACGCAGTATTTT. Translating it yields CASSPWTATDTQYF.

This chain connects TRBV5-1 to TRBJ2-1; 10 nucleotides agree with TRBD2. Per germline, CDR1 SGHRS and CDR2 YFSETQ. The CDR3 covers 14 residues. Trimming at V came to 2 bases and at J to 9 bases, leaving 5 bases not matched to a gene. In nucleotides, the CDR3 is TGCGCCAGCAGCTTAAGCGGGGGGGAGGTTGAGCAGTTCTTC. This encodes CASSLSGGEVEQFF.

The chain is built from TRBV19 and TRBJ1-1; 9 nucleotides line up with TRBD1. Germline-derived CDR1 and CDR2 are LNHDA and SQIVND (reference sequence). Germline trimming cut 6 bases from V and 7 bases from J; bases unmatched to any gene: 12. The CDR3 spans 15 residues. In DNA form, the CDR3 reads TGTGCCAGTAGCATGACCGGGACAGGGAAACTTGAAGCTTTCTTT. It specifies CASSMTGTGKLEAFF.

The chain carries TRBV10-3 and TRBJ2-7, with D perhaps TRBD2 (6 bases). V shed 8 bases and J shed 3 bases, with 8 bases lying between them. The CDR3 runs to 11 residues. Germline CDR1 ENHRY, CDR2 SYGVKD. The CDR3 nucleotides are TGTGCCATCCGGGGGATCTACGAGCAGTACTTC. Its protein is CAIRGIYEQYF.

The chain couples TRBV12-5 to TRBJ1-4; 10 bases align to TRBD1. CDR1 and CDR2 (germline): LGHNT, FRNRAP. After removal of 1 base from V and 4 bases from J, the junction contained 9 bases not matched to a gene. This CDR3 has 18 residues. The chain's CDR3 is CASGLARTGGGFNEKLFF. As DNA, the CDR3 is TGTGCTAGTGGTTTGGCCCGGACAGGGGGTGGTTTTAATGAAAAACTGTTTTTT.

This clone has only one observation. The CDR3 spells CASSPTSDTIYF. For the CDR3, the DNA is TGTGCCAGCTCACCTACTTCTGACACCATATATTTT. This sequence joins TRBV18 and TRBJ1-3, with no clear D. Germline CDR1 reads KGHSH; CDR2 reads LQKENI. The CDR3 runs 12 residues. V lost 3 bases and J 8 bases, leaving 8 bases between the germline ends.

CDR3 loop: CASSPLRGTEAFF. The CDR3 bases are TGTGCCAGCAGCCCCCTTAGGGGAACTGAAGCTTTCTTT. This sequence joins TRBV9 and TRBJ1-1, with a possible D match to TRBD1 (5 bases). V lost 4 bases, J lost 5 bases, and 12 bases lay in between. CDR3 size: 13 residues. Germline V lookup: CDR1 SGDLS, CDR2 YYNGEE.

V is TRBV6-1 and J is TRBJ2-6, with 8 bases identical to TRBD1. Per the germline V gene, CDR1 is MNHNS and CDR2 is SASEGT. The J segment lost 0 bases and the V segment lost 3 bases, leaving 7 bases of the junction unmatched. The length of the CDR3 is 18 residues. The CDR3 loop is CASSDWQGAFSGANVLTF. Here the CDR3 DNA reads TGTGCCAGCAGTGATTGGCAGGGGGCTTTCTCTGGGGCCAACGTCCTGACTTTC.